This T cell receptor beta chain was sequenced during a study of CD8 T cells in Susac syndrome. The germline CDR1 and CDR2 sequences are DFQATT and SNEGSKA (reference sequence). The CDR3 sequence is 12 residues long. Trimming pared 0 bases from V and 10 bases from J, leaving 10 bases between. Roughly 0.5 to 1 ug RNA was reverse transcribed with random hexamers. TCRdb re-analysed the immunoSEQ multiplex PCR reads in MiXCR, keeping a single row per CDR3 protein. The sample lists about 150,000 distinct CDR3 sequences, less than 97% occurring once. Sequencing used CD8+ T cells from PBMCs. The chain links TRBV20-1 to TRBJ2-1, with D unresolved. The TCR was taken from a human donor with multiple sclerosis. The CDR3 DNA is TGCAGTGCTAGAGATCTCATAGAGGAGCAGTTCTTC. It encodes CSARDLIEEQFF.